The 24 T cell receptor beta chains presented below share a single source sample, sequenced in a study of blood T cell repertoires in COVID-19. Data came from immunoSEQ multiplex PCR; TCRdb stores just in-frame clones and leaves some out. The table lists approximately 150,000 clones, more than 75% of them singletons. Sequenced material: peripheral blood. The receptors were gathered from a woman aged 45-60 years with acute or convalescent COVID-19.

V is TRBV27 and J is TRBJ2-1, with 10 bases lining up with TRBD2. Germline values: CDR1 MNHEY, CDR2 SMNVEV (reference sequence). The CDR3 extends over 16 amino acids. V lost 5 bases, J lost 2 bases, and 6 bases stayed unmatched. The CDR3 region has the DNA TGTGCCAGCAGTGGAAGCGGGGGGGTTACCTACAATGAGCAGTTCTTC. It translates to CASSGSGGVTYNEQFF.

V is TRBV3-1 (or the pseudogene TRBV3-2) and J is TRBJ2-7; 9 nucleotides match TRBD1. The CDR3 extends over 15 amino acids. Germline CDR1 and CDR2: LGHDT and YNNKEL (reference sequence). The ends lost 5 bases at V and 2 bases at J; junction bases unmatched: 7. DNA for the CDR3: TGTGCCAGCAGCTCCACAGGGGGCTGGGCCTACGAGCAGTACTTC. This translates into CASSSTGGWAYEQYF.

The chain uses TRBV21-1 and TRBJ1-5; no check of the table's D call, TRBD1, against the DNA was made. TRBV21-1 is marked as a pseudogene. This CDR3 is built from 16 residues. In DNA, the CDR3 is TGTGCCAGCAGCGCACCAGGGCCGGATAGCAATCAGCCCCAGCATTTT. The encoded protein is CASSAPGPDSNQPQHF.

Within the sample, this clone is medium-sized (0.01 to 0.1%). The chain has TRBV19 and TRBJ1-5; unclear D gene. Germline V gene sequence: CDR1 LNHDA, CDR2 SQIVND (reference sequence). The CDR3 is 15 amino acids. The V gene lost 3 bases and the J gene lost 6 bases, with 15 bases spanning the gap. The CDR3 spells CASSIYSFSPQPQHF. In DNA form, the CDR3 reads TGTGCCAGTAGTATCTACAGTTTCTCCCCTCAGCCCCAGCATTTT.

This clone has a handful of counts. The chain combines TRBV6-5 with TRBJ1-1, with D perhaps matching TRBD1 (6 bases). V lost 5 bases, J lost 1 base, and 11 bases lay in between. Germline values: CDR1 MNHEY, CDR2 SVGAGI. This CDR3 has 14 residues. This chain's CDR3 is CASSIQGPNTEAFF. The DNA of the CDR3 is TGTGCCAGCAGTATACAGGGACCGAACACTGAAGCTTTCTTT.

The genes are TRBV10-3 and TRBJ2-7; 7 bases are shared with TRBD1. V trimming: 5 bases; J trimming: 5 bases; junction bases outside the gene matches: 6. There are 13 residues in the CDR3. The V gene's germline CDR1 is ENHRY and CDR2 SYGVKD. CDR3 region: CAISPTGTHEQYF. The CDR3 DNA reads as TGTGCCATCAGTCCGACAGGGACCCACGAGCAGTACTTC.

The genes are TRBV15 and TRBJ2-1, with D perhaps matching TRBD1 (6 bases). This CDR3 spans 17 amino acids. V shed 0 bases and J shed 10 bases, with 22 bases lying between them. Germline V gene data show CDR1 as LNHNV and CDR2 as YYDKDF (reference sequence). The CDR3 bases are TGTGCCACCAGCAGAGAAAAGGCAGGGGAATTGGTTATGGAGCAGTTCTTC. Translating it yields CATSREKAGELVMEQFF.

This clone showed up just a few times. This chain uses TRBV2 with TRBJ2-1, with a weak D call TRBD2 (6 bases). The CDR3 is 18 residues long. V lost 6 bases and J 4 bases, leaving 25 bases between the germline ends. CDR1 SNHLY and CDR2 FYNNEI come from the germline V gene. The CDR3 DNA reads as TGTGCCAGCAGCCCCTTTTCGCGGGGAGACCCAAATTACAATGAGCAGTTCTTC. Encoded protein: CASSPFSRGDPNYNEQFF.

This sequence joins TRBV7-9 and TRBJ1-1; tentative D call: TRBD1 (6 bases). V shed 4 bases and J shed 1 base, with 7 bases lying between them. This CDR3 is 13 amino acids long. Germline V gene data show CDR1 as SEHNR and CDR2 as FQNEAQ (reference sequence). For the CDR3, the DNA is TGTGCCAGCAGCTCGGACAGGAACACTGAAGCTTTCTTT. It yields the protein CASSSDRNTEAFF.

The rearrangement uses TRBV6-5 and TRBJ2-1; TRBD2 agrees at 11 bases. The germline V gene encodes CDR1 MNHEY and CDR2 SVGAGI. The CDR3 covers 13 residues. J lost 9 bases, V lost 8 bases, and 6 bases had no gene match. The CDR3 is CASSLAGDIEQFF. CDR3 in DNA: TGTGCCAGCTCACTAGCGGGGGACATTGAGCAGTTCTTC.

This chain connects TRBV7-2 to TRBJ2-5, with 13 bases matching TRBD2. Looked up from germline, CDR1 is SGHTA and CDR2 is FQGNSA. This CDR3 is built from 16 residues. Trimming cost V 5 bases and J 4 bases; bases outside gene matches: 7. DNA of the CDR3: TGTGCCAGCAGCCCGGGGACTAGCGGGACGAGAGAGACCCAGTACTTC. The encoded protein is CASSPGTSGTRETQYF.

The rearrangement links TRBV6-5 to TRBJ1-4; D may be TRBD1 (6 bases). Germline CDR1 MNHEY, CDR2 SVGAGI. Trimming removed 6 bases from V and 7 bases from J, with 15 bases in between. The CDR3 extends over 14 amino acids. In nucleotides, the CDR3 is TGTGCCAGCAGGGGAACAGGGTTCGGTGAAAAACTGTTTTTT. Translated: CASRGTGFGEKLFF.

This clone was counted only a few times. This chain connects TRBV5-1 to TRBJ2-3; possible D gene TRBD1, 5 bases. The CDR3 contains 15 residues. The germline V gene encodes CDR1 SGHRS and CDR2 YFSETQ. The V and J ends lost 0 bases and 5 bases respectively, with 13 bases between them. The CDR3 sequence is CASSLGTTRVDTQYF. Here the CDR3 DNA reads TGCGCCAGCAGCTTGGGGACAACCCGGGTAGATACGCAGTATTTT. The variable domain in full, completed from reference TRBV5-1 and TRBJ2-3, reads KAGVTQTPRYLIKTRGQQVTLSCSPISGHRSVSWYQQTPGQGLQFLFEYFSETQRNKGNFPGRFSGRQFSNSRSEMNVSTLELGDSALYLCASSLGTTRVDTQYFGPGTRLTVL.

This clone was seen a handful of times. This chain connects TRBV30 to TRBJ2-7; D is possibly TRBD2 (5 bases). The CDR3 runs to 12 residues. Trimming pared 7 bases from V and 1 base from J, leaving 11 bases between. CDR1 and CDR2 (germline): GTSNPN, SVGIG (reference sequence). DNA of the CDR3: TGTGCCTATCGGACTCGTTCCTACGAGCAGTACTTC. Translating it yields CAYRTRSYEQYF.

The V gene is TRBV7-9, the J gene TRBJ2-5; 9 bases match TRBD1. Germline V gene lookup returns CDR1 SEHNR and CDR2 FQNEAQ (reference sequence). The CDR3 totals 14 residues. The V and J ends lost 5 bases and 5 bases, in that order; junction bases with no gene match: 6. The CDR3: CASSRTGGLETQYF. The DNA of the CDR3 is TGTGCCAGCAGCCGAACAGGGGGCTTGGAGACCCAGTACTTC. Full variable domain (remainder filled in from reference TRBV7-9 and TRBJ2-5): DTGVSQNPRHKITKRGQNVTFRCDPISEHNRLYWYRQTLGQGPEFLTYFQNEAQLEKSRLLSDRFSAERPKGSFSTLEIQRTEQGDSAMYLCASSRTGGLETQYFGPGTRLLVL.

This clone was recorded once. This sequence joins TRBV6-5 and TRBJ1-2; 7 nucleotides match TRBD1. The CDR3 length is 14 residues. CDR1 MNHEY and CDR2 SVGAGI come from the germline V gene. V was clipped by 1 base and J by 8 bases; unmatched bases: 7. Here the CDR3 reads CASSYLETGYGYTF. The CDR3 DNA is TGTGCCAGCAGTTACTTGGAGACAGGGTACGGCTACACCTTC.

The chain has TRBV6-5 and TRBJ1-2; D is unresolved. The length of the CDR3 is 16 residues. Germline CDR1 reads MNHEY; CDR2 reads SVGAGI. V lost 2 bases and J lost 0, with 13 bases in between. The DNA for the CDR3 is TGTGCCAGCAGTTACGCCCCAAGAGGTACTAACTATGGCTACACCTTC. It yields the protein CASSYAPRGTNYGYTF.

The V call is TRBV4-3, the J call TRBJ1-1, with TRBD1 as a possible D gene (5 bases). The CDR3 length is 15 residues. The germline CDR1 and CDR2 sequences are LGHNA and YSLEER. The ends were cut back, 0 bases at V and 1 base at J, with 9 bases in the middle. The CDR3: CASSQDPGGNTEAFF. DNA for the CDR3: TGCGCCAGCAGCCAAGACCCCGGGGGGAACACTGAAGCTTTCTTT.

This clone was seen just once. The rearrangement links TRBV9 to TRBJ1-2; D may be TRBD1 (6 bases). Trimming took 0 bases from V and 4 from J, leaving 13 bases between them. The CDR3 has 15 residues. Germline assignment: CDR1 SGDLS and CDR2 YYNGEE. The CDR3 region is CASSVAMAGAYGYTF. CDR3 coding DNA: TGTGCCAGCAGCGTAGCTATGGCAGGGGCCTATGGCTACACCTTC.

The V call is TRBV30, the J call TRBJ1-2, with TRBD1 identical over 8 bases. In germline, CDR1 is GTSNPN, CDR2 SVGIG (reference sequence). This CDR3 comprises 13 residues. With V trimmed by 2 bases and J by 8 bases, 7 bases remained unmatched. CDR3 sequence (DNA): TGTGCCTGGAGTCTTTTGACAGGGGAGGGCTACACCTTC. Its protein is CAWSLLTGEGYTF.

The CDR3 loop reads CSVDTGGNYEQYF. The CDR3, as DNA: TGCAGCGTTGATACAGGCGGGAACTACGAGCAGTACTTC. The V gene is TRBV29-1, the J gene TRBJ2-7, with a possible D match to TRBD2 (6 bases). CDR1 is SQVTM, CDR2 ANQGSEA, per germline. V dropped 3 bases and J dropped 3 bases, with 12 bases sitting between them. The CDR3 is made up of 13 amino acids.

V usage is TRBV30 and J usage is TRBJ1-4; D gene unclear. CDR1 is GTSNPN and CDR2 is SVGIG in the germline V gene (reference sequence). CDR3 length: 15 residues. V was trimmed by 3 bases and J by 4 bases, leaving 15 bases between them. The CDR3 DNA follows: TGTGCCTGGAGGGTGGGCGCGGGAGTTAATGAAAAACTGTTTTTT. This sequence encodes CAWRVGAGVNEKLFF.

CDR3 residues: CASRLSWTGEGEAFF. CDR3 coding DNA: TGTGCCAGCCGCCTGAGCTGGACAGGGGAAGGTGAAGCTTTCTTT. V is TRBV25-1 and J is TRBJ1-1; 9 bases align to TRBD1. Trimming removed 8 bases from V and 7 bases from J; junction bases left unmatched: 14. The CDR3 has 15 amino acids. CDR1 is MGHDK, CDR2 SYGVNS, per germline.

This chain joins TRBV2 and TRBJ1-5; tentatively, D is TRBD1 (6 bases). Trimming took off 3 bases at V and 11 bases at J, with 14 bases between the two ends. This CDR3 spans 13 amino acids. In germline, CDR1 is SNHLY, CDR2 FYNNEI. The CDR3 DNA reads TGTGCCAGCAGTGACCGGACAGCCCCAGCCCAGCATTTT. Translation gives CASSDRTAPAQHF.